The present T cell receptor (beta chain) was sequenced within a study of blood T cell repertoires in COVID-19. Study in general: T cells, B-cell-depleted T cells, or PBMCs supplied cDNA or gDNA.

Per the original methods: Counts of nucleated cells, estimated from reference gene primer amplification, were obtained. The data were produced by immunoSEQ multiplex PCR, yet TCRdb's version contains in-frame clones alone and is incomplete. Clone size and the V and J calls come from that table; the DNA yielded D and trimming. The repertoire consists of some 56,000 clones, with around 84% occurring once and the leading ten covering about an eighth. This clone appeared once. Germline CDR1 LNHDA, CDR2 SQIVND (reference sequence). The CDR3 length is 15 residues. Trimming left V 3 bases short and J 0 bases short, with 11 bases between.

Sequenced sample: peripheral blood. The chain joins TRBV19 to TRBJ1-1, with D perhaps TRBD1 (5 bases). This TCR was recovered from an elderly woman with acute or convalescent COVID-19. Here the CDR3 reads CASSIPKTVNTEAFF. The CDR3 region has the DNA TGTGCCAGTAGTATCCCCAAGACAGTGAACACTGAAGCTTTCTTT.